This T cell receptor (beta chain) was recorded in a study of breast tumors, draining lymph nodes, adjacent tissues. General study findings and limits: Compared with lymph nodes, tumors were less diverse; compared with nontumor tissue, more. Tumor T cell lymph node origin was a supported hypothesis, not proven. Luminal-like breast cancer showed significantly higher tumor–nontumor repertoire similarity than basal-like.

This clonotype was counted at least ten times. Its antigen remains unknown. TCRdb passed the multiplex PCR reads through MiXCR, listing each CDR3 protein once. Among tens of thousands of distinct CDR3 sequences listed, around 60% were seen once. This receptor was identified in a female donor with breast cancer. Some clones in this sample may be carry-over from other donors' samples. The sequenced sample consisted of breast tumor tissue.

The chain's CDR3 is CASSEARDRGYEQYF. The CDR3 DNA sequence: TGTGCCAGCAGTGAAGCGCGGGACAGGGGCTACGAGCAGTACTTC. The chain joins TRBV6-1 to TRBJ2-7; 10 bases fit TRBD1. The V gene end was trimmed by 0 bases and the J gene end by 3 bases; junction bases not matched to a gene: 2. The germline CDR1 and CDR2 sequences are MNHNS and SASEGT. This CDR3 has 15 amino acids.